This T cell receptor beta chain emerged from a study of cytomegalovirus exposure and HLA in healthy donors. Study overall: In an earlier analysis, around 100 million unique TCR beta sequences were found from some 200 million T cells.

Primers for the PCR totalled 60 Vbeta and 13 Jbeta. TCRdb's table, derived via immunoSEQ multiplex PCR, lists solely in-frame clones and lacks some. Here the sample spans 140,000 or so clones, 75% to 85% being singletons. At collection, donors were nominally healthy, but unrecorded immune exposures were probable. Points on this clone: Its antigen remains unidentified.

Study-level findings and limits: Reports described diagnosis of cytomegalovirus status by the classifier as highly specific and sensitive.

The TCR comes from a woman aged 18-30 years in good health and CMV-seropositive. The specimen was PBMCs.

The CDR3 region has the DNA TGTGCCAGCAGCTCCGTGCCAGGCCAGGGCACTGAAGCTTTCTTT. It codes for CASSSVPGQGTEAFF. The chain combines TRBV7-6 with TRBJ1-1; a weak D match, TRBD1 (5 bases). CDR3 length: 15 amino acids. Germline CDR1 and CDR2: SGHVS and FNYEAQ. V gave up 4 bases and J gave up 4 bases, with 16 bases separating them.